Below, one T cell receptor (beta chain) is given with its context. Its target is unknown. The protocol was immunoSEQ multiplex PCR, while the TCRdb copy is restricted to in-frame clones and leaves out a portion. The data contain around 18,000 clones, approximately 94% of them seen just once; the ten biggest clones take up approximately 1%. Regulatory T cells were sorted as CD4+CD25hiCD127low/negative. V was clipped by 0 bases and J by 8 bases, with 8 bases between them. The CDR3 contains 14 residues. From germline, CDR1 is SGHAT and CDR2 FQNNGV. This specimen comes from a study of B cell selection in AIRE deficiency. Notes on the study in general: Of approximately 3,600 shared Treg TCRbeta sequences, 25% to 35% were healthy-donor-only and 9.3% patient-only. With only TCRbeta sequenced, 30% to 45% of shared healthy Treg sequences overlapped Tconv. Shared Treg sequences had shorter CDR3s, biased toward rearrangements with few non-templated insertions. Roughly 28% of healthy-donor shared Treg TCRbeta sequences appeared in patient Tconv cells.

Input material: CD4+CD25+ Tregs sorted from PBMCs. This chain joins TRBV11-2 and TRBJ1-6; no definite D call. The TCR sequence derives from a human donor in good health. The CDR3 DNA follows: TGTGCCAGCAGCTTAGACAGGTTTTATTCACCCCTCCACTTT. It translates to CASSLDRFYSPLHF.